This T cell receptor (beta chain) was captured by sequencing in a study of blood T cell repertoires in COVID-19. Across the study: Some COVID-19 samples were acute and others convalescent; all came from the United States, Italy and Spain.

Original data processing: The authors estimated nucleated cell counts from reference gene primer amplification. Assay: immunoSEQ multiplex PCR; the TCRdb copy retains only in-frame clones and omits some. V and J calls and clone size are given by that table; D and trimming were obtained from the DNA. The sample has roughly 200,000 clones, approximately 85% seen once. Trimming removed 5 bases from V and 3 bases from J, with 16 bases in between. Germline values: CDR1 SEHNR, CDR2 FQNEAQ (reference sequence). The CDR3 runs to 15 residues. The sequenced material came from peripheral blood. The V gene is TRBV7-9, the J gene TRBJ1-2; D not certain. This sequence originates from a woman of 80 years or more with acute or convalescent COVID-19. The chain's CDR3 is CASSRPWEMDYGYTF. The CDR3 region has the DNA TGTGCCAGCAGCCGTCCTTGGGAGATGGACTATGGCTACACCTTC.